The present entry profiles one T cell receptor beta chain with its context. This entry is derived from a study of Ad26.COV2.S vaccination and SARS-CoV-2 variants. Clones were read by immunoSEQ multiplex PCR, and TCRdb kept only the in-frame ones, dropping some. This sample carries roughly 380,000 clones, 70% to 90% of them seen once, and the ten largest clones take 3.3%. There are 14 residues in the CDR3. Per germline, CDR1 SGHRS and CDR2 YFSETQ. V was cut by 3 bases and J by 0 bases, with 6 bases left in between. Treatment denoted: some 20 received Ad26.COV2.S at low or high dose, single or two shots; several received placebo; per-sample allocation not given. Samples came from day 63 after the first vaccine or placebo injection.

The chain recombines TRBV5-1 with TRBJ2-2; D is unresolved. Sequences were derived from peripheral blood, sampled in a trial of Ad26.COV2.S vaccine versus placebo. This TCR derives from a person aged 18-60 years who received the Ad26.COV2.S COVID-19 vaccine or a placebo. CDR3 nucleotides: TGCGCCAGCAGCTGGCAGCCGAACACCGGGGAGCTGTTTTTT. It specifies CASSWQPNTGELFF.